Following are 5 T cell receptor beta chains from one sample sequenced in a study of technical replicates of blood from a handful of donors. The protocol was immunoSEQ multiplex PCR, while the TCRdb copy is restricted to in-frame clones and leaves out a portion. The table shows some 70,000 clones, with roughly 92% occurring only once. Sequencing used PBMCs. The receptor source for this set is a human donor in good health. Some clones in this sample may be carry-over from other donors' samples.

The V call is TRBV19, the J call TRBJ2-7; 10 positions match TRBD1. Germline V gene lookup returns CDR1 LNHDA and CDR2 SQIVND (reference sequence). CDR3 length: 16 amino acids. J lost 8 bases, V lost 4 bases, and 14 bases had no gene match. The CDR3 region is CASSRDRGPLGGQQYF. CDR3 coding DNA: TGTGCCAGTAGTAGGGACAGGGGACCCCTTGGCGGACAGCAGTACTTC.

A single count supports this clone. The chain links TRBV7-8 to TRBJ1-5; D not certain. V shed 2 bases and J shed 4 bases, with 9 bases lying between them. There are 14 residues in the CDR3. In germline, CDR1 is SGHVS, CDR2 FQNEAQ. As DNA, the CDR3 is TGTGCCAGCAGCTTACGCGGGGAAAATCAGCCCCAGCATTTT. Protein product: CASSLRGENQPQHF.

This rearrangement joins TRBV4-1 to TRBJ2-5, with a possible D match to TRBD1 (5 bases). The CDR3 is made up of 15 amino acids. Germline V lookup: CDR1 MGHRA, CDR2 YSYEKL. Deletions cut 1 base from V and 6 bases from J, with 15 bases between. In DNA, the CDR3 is TGCGCCAGCAGCCAAGTGGGGCAGGGTAGGAAGACCCAGTACTTC. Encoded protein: CASSQVGQGRKTQYF.

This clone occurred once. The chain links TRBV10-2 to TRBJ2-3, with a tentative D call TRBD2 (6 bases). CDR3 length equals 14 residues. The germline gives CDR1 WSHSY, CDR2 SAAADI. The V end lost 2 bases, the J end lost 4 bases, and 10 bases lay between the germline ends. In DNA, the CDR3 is TGCGCCAGCAGTGAGGCGGGGCTCGCAGATACGCAGTATTTT. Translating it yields CASSEAGLADTQYF.

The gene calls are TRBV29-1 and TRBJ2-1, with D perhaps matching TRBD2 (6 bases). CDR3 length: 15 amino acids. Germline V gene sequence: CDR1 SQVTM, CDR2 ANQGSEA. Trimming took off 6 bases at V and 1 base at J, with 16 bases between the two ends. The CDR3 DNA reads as TGCAGCGTCGGAGGGCTAGCGAGTTCCTACAATGAGCAGTTCTTC. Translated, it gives CSVGGLASSYNEQFF.